This T cell receptor beta chain stems from a study of blood T cell repertoires in COVID-19. Study summary: COVID-19 samples, acute and convalescent, were from the United States, Italy and Spain. T cells, B-cell-depleted T cells, or PBMCs supplied cDNA or gDNA.

One Seattle source followed patients from active infection through their disease course. Authors' data handling: Amplification with reference gene primers provided the estimates of nucleated cell counts. Here immunoSEQ multiplex PCR was the method, and the copy in TCRdb shows in-frame clones only, minus some. The D gene and trimming were derived from the DNA, and the V and J assignments and clone size from that table. This table holds 300,000 to 400,000 clones, roughly 90% found once. The material sequenced was peripheral blood. The receptor comes from a young man with COVID-19, enrolled during active disease.

The CDR3 DNA is TGCGCCAGCAGCCAAGAAGGGACAGGGAATAGTCTGGGCATCTCCTTCTTT. It is translated as CASSQEGTGNSLGISFF. The V call is TRBV4-3, the J call TRBJ1-1; 9 positions match TRBD1. The CDR3 is 17 amino acids. Germline V lookup: CDR1 LGHNA, CDR2 YSLEER. V trimming: 0 bases; J trimming: 14 bases; junction bases outside the gene matches: 19.